These 20 T cell receptor beta chains were sequenced from one sample in a study of Ad26.COV2.S vaccination and SARS-CoV-2 variants. Documented treatment: around 19 received Ad26.COV2.S at low or high dose, single or two shots; five or six received placebo; per-sample allocation not given. Each sample was drawn 63 days after the first injection (of vaccine or placebo). The table came from immunoSEQ multiplex PCR; TCRdb's copy has only in-frame clones and leaves some out. Here the sample spans approximately 410,000 clones, over 75% being singletons. The starting material was peripheral blood, obtained in a trial of Ad26.COV2.S vaccine versus placebo. The origin of the receptors is a person aged 18 to 65 who received the Ad26.COV2.S COVID-19 vaccine or a placebo.

V usage is TRBV6-2 or TRBV6-3 and J usage is TRBJ2-5; D call uncertain. The CDR3 spans 13 residues. Trimming took 3 bases from V and 4 from J, leaving 9 bases between them. Germline V gene lookup returns CDR1 MNHEY and CDR2 SVGEGT. CDR3: CASSYRGGETQYF. CDR3 sequence (DNA): TGTGCCAGCAGTTATCGTGGTGGAGAGACCCAGTACTTC.

The chain employs TRBV10-1 and TRBJ1-1, with D hard to call. The CDR3 loop spans 14 amino acids. V was trimmed by 2 bases and J by 10 bases, leaving 17 bases between them. Germline CDR1 reads WNHNN; CDR2 reads SYGVQD (reference sequence). CDR3 bases: TGCGCCAGCAGTGAGAGATTTGACTTCGAAGGAGCTTTCTTT. Its protein product is CASSERFDFEGAFF.

The chain combines TRBV7-2 with TRBJ2-5, with D perhaps TRBD1 (6 bases). Germline V gene sequence: CDR1 SGHTA, CDR2 FQGNSA. V dropped 6 bases and J dropped 2 bases, with 13 bases sitting between them. This CDR3 comprises 14 residues. The DNA for the CDR3 is TGTGCCAGCAGACACCGGGACACACAAGAGACCCAGTACTTC. It encodes CASRHRDTQETQYF. Full variable domain (remainder filled in from reference TRBV7-2 and TRBJ2-5): GAGVSQSPSNKVTEKGKDVELRCDPISGHTALYWYRQSLGQGLEFLIYFQGNSAPDKSGLPSDRFSAERTGGSVSTLTIQRTQQEDSAVYLCASRHRDTQETQYFGPGTRLLVL.

The chain joins TRBV7-2 to TRBJ1-5; TRBD1 agrees at 7 bases. J lost 4 bases, V lost 5 bases, and 5 bases had no gene match. Germline-derived CDR1 and CDR2 are SGHTA and FQGNSA. The CDR3 contains 14 residues. The CDR3 spells CASSPLGQNQPQHF. The CDR3 nucleotides are TGTGCCAGCAGCCCCCTGGGACAGAATCAGCCCCAGCATTTT.

The chain uses TRBV5-1 and TRBJ2-1; 7 nucleotides align to TRBD2. Germline-derived CDR1 and CDR2 are SGHRS and YFSETQ. The junction had 5 bases not matched to a gene; V was cut back by 8 bases and J by 0 bases. This CDR3 is built from 14 residues. The CDR3 is CASATSNSYNEQFF. CDR3 nucleotides: TGCGCCAGTGCGACTAGCAACTCCTACAATGAGCAGTTCTTC.

This chain links TRBV12-5 with TRBJ1-1; perhaps TRBD1 as D (6 bases). Germline CDR1 is LGHNT and CDR2 is FRNRAP. The CDR3 is made up of 14 amino acids. V gave up 7 bases and J gave up 5 bases, with 17 bases separating them. DNA of the CDR3: TGTGCTAGTGCCGACCAGGGGAGTAATACTGAAGCTTTCTTT. This sequence encodes CASADQGSNTEAFF.

The chain recombines TRBV5-4 with TRBJ2-3, with unresolved D. The CDR3 spans 13 residues. CDR1 is SGHNT and CDR2 is YYREEE in the germline V gene (reference sequence). V was trimmed by 2 bases and J by 3 bases, leaving 7 bases between them. The CDR3 bases are TGTGCCAGCAGCTTCCCCAGAACAGATACGCAGTATTTT. This gives the protein CASSFPRTDTQYF.

The chain recombines TRBV28 with TRBJ2-7; 8 positions match TRBD1. The V segment lost 1 base and the J segment 0 bases; nucleotides outside the gene matches: 2. Germline V CDR1 and CDR2: MDHEN, SYDVKM. The CDR3 length is 15 residues. This CDR3 is CASSLLQGASYEQYF. CDR3 nucleotide sequence: TGTGCCAGCAGTTTATTGCAGGGGGCCTCCTACGAGCAGTACTTC.

The chain combines TRBV29-1 with TRBJ2-7; D is possibly TRBD1 (6 bases). V lost 7 bases, J lost 4 bases, and 14 bases lay in between. This CDR3 is 12 amino acids long. Germline V lookup: CDR1 SQVTM, CDR2 ANQGSEA. CDR3 protein: CSARGHQYEQYF. The CDR3 DNA reads as TGCAGCGCCCGGGGACACCAATACGAGCAGTACTTC.

V gene TRBV28 combines with J gene TRBJ2-7; 12 bases agree with TRBD2. The CDR3 covers 17 residues. After removal of 2 bases from V and 3 bases from J, the junction contained 8 bases not matched to a gene. CDR1 is MDHEN, CDR2 SYDVKM, per germline. The CDR3 sequence: CASSLTTSGGTYYEQYF. The CDR3 bases are TGTGCCAGCAGTTTAACCACTAGCGGGGGGACCTACTACGAGCAGTACTTC.

The rearrangement uses TRBV5-1 and TRBJ2-7; D is ambiguous. V lost 0 bases and J 2 bases, leaving 12 bases between the germline ends. Per the germline V gene, CDR1 is SGHRS and CDR2 is YFSETQ. The CDR3 sequence is 15 residues long. CDR3 coding DNA: TGCGCCAGCAGCTTGGGACCGGGTTCCCCCTACGAGCAGTACTTC. It translates to CASSLGPGSPYEQYF.

The chain couples TRBV7-9 to TRBJ1-1; D is perhaps TRBD1 (6 bases). Trimming removed 0 bases at V and 0 bases at J, with 20 bases between. This CDR3 is 19 amino acids long. CDR1 is SEHNR, CDR2 FQNEAQ, per germline (reference sequence). The CDR3 nucleotides read TGTGCCAGCAGCTTAGCGCGGGTGGGGGGCATTAGGGTGAACACTGAAGCTTTCTTT. Its translation is CASSLARVGGIRVNTEAFF.

The count of this clone is one. In DNA form, the CDR3 reads TGTGCCAGCAGCTCACTGGGTCGAGGGGCTGAAGCTTTCTTT. Amino acids: CASSSLGRGAEAFF. The chain recombines TRBV7-6 with TRBJ1-1, with a tentative D call TRBD1 (5 bases). The V end was cut by 4 bases, the J end by 6 bases, with 15 bases between. The CDR3 has 14 residues. From germline, CDR1 is SGHVS and CDR2 FNYEAQ.

This chain links TRBV14 with TRBJ2-3, with 10 bases that match TRBD1. The V segment lost 0 bases and the J segment 6 bases; nucleotides outside the gene matches: 18. Germline loops: CDR1 SGHDN, CDR2 FVKESK. The CDR3 has 20 amino acids. CDR3 DNA sequence: TGTGCCAGCAGCCAAGATTTGGTCTCGACACCGGGACAGGGGAAGGATACGCAGTATTTT. It yields the protein CASSQDLVSTPGQGKDTQYF.

In this sample, this clone turned up once. The rearrangement joins TRBV2 to TRBJ2-7; D is possibly TRBD1 (5 bases). CDR1 and CDR2 (germline): SNHLY, FYNNEI. Deletions cut 8 bases from V and 5 bases from J, with 13 bases between. The CDR3 sequence is 12 residues long. CDR3 protein: CASGAVVNEQYF. The CDR3, as DNA: TGTGCCAGCGGGGCAGTAGTTAACGAGCAGTACTTC.

This chain links TRBV7-2 with TRBJ2-1; the D is unclear. Trimming took 1 base from V and 6 from J, leaving 10 bases between them. Germline V gene data show CDR1 as SGHTA and CDR2 as FQGNSA. CDR3 size: 14 residues. The CDR3 loop is CASSLGSRANEQFF. The CDR3 DNA is TGTGCCAGCAGCTTAGGTTCAAGGGCCAATGAGCAGTTCTTC.

This chain uses TRBV28 with TRBJ1-2; unclear D gene. The V gene's germline CDR1 is MDHEN and CDR2 SYDVKM. V was trimmed by 7 bases and J by 4 bases, leaving 13 bases between them. This CDR3 has 13 residues. The CDR3, as DNA: TGTGCCAGCATAGAGCCCATCGGCTATGGCTACACCTTC. It yields the protein CASIEPIGYGYTF.

The chain's CDR3 is CASRGGLAGRWGNEQFF. Written as DNA, the CDR3 is TGTGCCAGCAGAGGGGGACTAGCGGGGAGATGGGGGAATGAGCAGTTCTTC. V and J are TRBV5-4 and TRBJ2-1, with TRBD2 matching over 13 bases. The length of the CDR3 is 17 residues. Unmatched junction bases numbered 12, after V lost 5 bases and J lost 7 bases. CDR1 is SGHNT and CDR2 is YYREEE in the germline V gene (reference sequence).

V usage is TRBV5-4 and J usage is TRBJ2-1, with D perhaps given as TRBD1 or TRBD2 (5 bases each). Per germline, CDR1 SGHNT and CDR2 YYREEE (reference sequence). The V gene lost 3 bases and the J gene lost 2 bases, with 12 bases spanning the gap. The CDR3 extends over 15 amino acids. CDR3 region: CASSSPGDPYNEQFF. The CDR3 nucleotides read TGTGCCAGCAGCTCCCCCGGGGACCCCTACAATGAGCAGTTCTTC.

The chain links TRBV28 to TRBJ1-2; D might be TRBD1 (5 bases). CDR1 is MDHEN and CDR2 is SYDVKM in the germline V gene. Trimming removed 2 bases at V and 8 bases at J, with 15 bases between. The CDR3 contains 14 residues. The CDR3 region is CASSLKAGHLGYTF. CDR3 coding DNA: TGTGCCAGCAGTTTAAAAGCAGGGCATCTCGGCTACACCTTC.